Here is one T cell receptor beta chain with its context. Its antigen is still unknown. A junction end diverges from the germline sequence, so it may reflect a read error. These data come from a study of cytomegalovirus exposure and HLA in healthy donors. Study summary: As released early, the data held 85 million to 95 million unique TCRs from HLA-typed donors. Caucasian-associated ancestry cluster membership applied to 75% to 85% of under 450 genotyped donors. Points from the study as a whole: Using a false discovery rate of 0.05, a later analysis showed that 16,951 TCR beta sequences were associated with HLA alleles.

The CDR3 extends over 15 amino acids. Germline CDR1 SGHTA, CDR2 FQGNSA. Primers: 60 Vbeta forward and 13 Jbeta reverse. Measured with immunoSEQ multiplex PCR; TCRdb has only the in-frame clones, and not every one. The top ten clones hold about 2.1% of a sample with 150,000 to 180,000 clones, over 70% of them seen once. The sequencing input was PBMCs. The V call is TRBV7-2, the J call TRBJ2-7; 11 nucleotides match TRBD2. This clonotype was obtained from a man in his thirties or forties in good health and CMV-seronegative. CDR3 sequence reads: CASSLILAGGQEQSF. DNA for the CDR3: TGTGCCAGCAGCTTAATCCTAGCGGGGGGTCAAGAGCAGTCCTTC.